This TCR beta chain originates from a study of control samples from healthy donors and cancer patients (TCRdb year 2020). The table lists this clone with a count of one. Its binding antigen is unknown. The sample holds no much larger clone one base away, and base qualities are not on file. For this chain, trimming is 4 bases at the V end and 2 bases at the J end, and the number of junction bases without a gene match is 8. Its CDR3 holds 15 amino acids, cysteine through phenylalanine. CDR3 DNA only is kept here, 45 bases in frame from base 1. Looking up the germline V gene yields CDR1 LGHNA and CDR2 YNFKEQ. Library preparation employed the immunoSEQ multiplex PCR assay. This immuneACCESS table, as held by TCRdb, lists in-frame sequences with V and J called but not all clones. Of the missing ones, under half trace to an unresolved V gene in checked studies; the others have no known cause. The sample includes 6,000 or so clones, with approximately 72% observed a single time. The ten largest account for about 7.3% of the sample.

Source material: formalin-fixed, paraffin-embedded tissue. Rearrangement joined TRBV4-2 to TRBJ2-7; 7 central bases correspond to TRBD2. The clonotype originates from a male donor with melanoma. The DNA is as follows: TGTGCCAGCAGCCCTTGGGGGGGACCAACCTACGAGCAGTACTTC. The translation is CASSPWGGPTYEQYF.